The 29 T cell receptor beta chains reported below all come from one sample, sequenced in a study of blood T cell repertoires in COVID-19. Only in-frame clones appear in the TCRdb table, and some are missing; sequencing was by immunoSEQ multiplex PCR. The sample lists about 89,000 clones; 75% to 85% were seen once. The source material was peripheral blood. These receptors were taken from a woman older than 75 with acute or convalescent COVID-19.

This chain uses TRBV7-2 with TRBJ2-1, with D perhaps TRBD2 (5 bases). CDR3 length equals 16 residues. Between the trimmed V and J ends, which lost 1 base and 4 bases, there was a span of 14 bases. The germline V gene has CDR1 SGHTA and CDR2 FQGNSA. Written as DNA, the CDR3 is TGTGCCAGCAGCTTAGGGCTAGCTATAAATTACAATGAGCAGTTCTTC. It yields the protein CASSLGLAINYNEQFF. Complete variable domain (other parts from reference TRBV7-2 and TRBJ2-1): GAGVSQSPSNKVTEKGKDVELRCDPISGHTALYWYRQSLGQGLEFLIYFQGNSAPDKSGLPSDRFSAERTGGSVSTLTIQRTQQEDSAVYLCASSLGLAINYNEQFFGPGTRLTVL.

This chain uses TRBV11-2 with TRBJ2-2; D uncertain. Germline V lookup: CDR1 SGHAT, CDR2 FQNNGV. The CDR3 is 13 residues long. V gave up 7 bases and J gave up 5 bases, with 11 bases separating them. CDR3 residues: CASTRHGTGELFF. The CDR3 DNA sequence: TGTGCCAGCACCAGACATGGTACCGGGGAGCTGTTTTTT.

This clone appeared a few times. This chain uses TRBV2 with TRBJ2-7; TRBD1 aligns across 10 bases. The CDR3 runs 14 residues. V lost 3 bases to trimming and J lost 7 bases; unmatched junction nucleotides: 6. CDR1 SNHLY and CDR2 FYNNEI come from the germline V gene. The chain's CDR3 is CASSDRTGGLEQYF. The CDR3 DNA is TGTGCCAGCAGTGACCGGACAGGGGGTTTAGAGCAGTACTTC.

V usage is TRBV10-3 and J usage is TRBJ2-2; maybe TRBD2 (7 bases). Deletions cut 10 bases from V and 3 bases from J, with 15 bases between. CDR1 is ENHRY and CDR2 is SYGVKD in the germline V gene. This CDR3 spans 14 amino acids. The CDR3 coding sequence is TGTGCCACCCTCCGGGGGGCAGACACCGGGGAGCTGTTTTTT. The encoded protein is CATLRGADTGELFF.

The chain combines TRBV2 with TRBJ1-1, with D unresolved. Trimming left V 2 bases short and J 7 bases short, with 11 bases between. Germline CDR1 and CDR2: SNHLY and FYNNEI. This CDR3 is 13 amino acids long. CDR3 in DNA: TGTGCCAGCAGTGAAAACACATACAATGAAGCTTTCTTT. Translating it yields CASSENTYNEAFF.

This clone was observed a few times. The V call is TRBV7-3, the J call TRBJ1-6; D gene uncertain. From germline, CDR1 is SGHTA and CDR2 FQGTGA. This CDR3 has 13 amino acids. Trimming cost V 2 bases and J 6 bases, with 5 bases left between them. The CDR3 nucleotides are TGTGCCAGCAGCTTACAGGTTAATTCACCCCTCCACTTT. This sequence encodes CASSLQVNSPLHF.

This clone appeared once. One junction end does not reproduce the germline sequence, and a read error may be involved. V usage is TRBV19 and J usage is TRBJ1-5, with D unclear. This CDR3 region has 14 residues. Germline CDR1 LNHDA, CDR2 SQIVND (reference sequence). The CDR3 here is CASNIGYSNQPQHF. In DNA form, the CDR3 reads TGTGCCAGTAATATAGGTTATAGCAATCAGCCCCAGCATTTT.

The genes are TRBV9 and TRBJ2-7; 14 bases match TRBD2. Germline V gene lookup returns CDR1 SGDLS and CDR2 YYNGEE. The V segment lost 4 bases and the J segment 4 bases; nucleotides outside the gene matches: 7. The CDR3 contains 16 residues. CDR3 in DNA: TGTGCCAGCAGCAAAACCGGGACTAGCGGGAGTTACGAGCAGTACTTC. This translates into CASSKTGTSGSYEQYF.

The rearrangement joins TRBV24-1 to TRBJ2-7; D gene unclear. Germline V gives CDR1 KGHDR, CDR2 SFDVKD. The CDR3 is 16 residues long. V was shortened by 3 bases and J by 2 bases, with 16 bases between the two germline ends. The CDR3 DNA reads as TGTGCCACCAGTGATGCCACATTAGCCTCCCCCTACGAGCAGTACTTC. Translating it yields CATSDATLASPYEQYF.

The chain links TRBV5-1 to TRBJ2-2, with 8 bases lining up with TRBD1. After removal of 4 bases from V and 5 bases from J, the junction contained 13 bases not matched to a gene. Germline V lookup: CDR1 SGHRS, CDR2 YFSETQ. The CDR3 length is 17 residues. The CDR3 DNA is TGCGCCAGCAGCCCCCGGACAGGGCGGTCAGGGACCGGGGAGCTGTTTTTT. It yields the protein CASSPRTGRSGTGELFF.

The chain combines TRBV11-2 with TRBJ2-1; TRBD2 matches at 8 bases. This CDR3 is built from 18 residues. V trimming: 3 bases; J trimming: 3 bases; junction bases outside the gene matches: 13. Germline-derived CDR1 and CDR2 are SGHAT and FQNNGV. This CDR3 is CASSFSGLVTSFYNEQFF. The CDR3 nucleotides are TGTGCCAGCAGCTTTTCGGGACTAGTTACGTCTTTCTACAATGAGCAGTTCTTC. The full variable domain, with the rest looked up from reference TRBV11-2 and TRBJ2-1, is EAGVAQSPRYKIIEKRQSVAFWCNPISGHATLYWYQQILGQGPKLLIQFQNNGVVDDSQLPKDRFSAERLKGVDSTLKIQPAKLEDSAVYLCASSFSGLVTSFYNEQFFGPGTRLTVL.

The chain links TRBV5-1 to TRBJ2-7; TRBD2 might be the D (6 bases). V gave up 0 bases and J gave up 5 bases, with 9 bases separating them. The CDR3 spans 13 residues. Per the germline V gene, CDR1 is SGHRS and CDR2 is YFSETQ. The CDR3 is CASSLGSSDEQYF. The CDR3 nucleotides read TGCGCCAGCAGCTTGGGCTCTAGCGACGAGCAGTACTTC.

The gene calls are TRBV19 and TRBJ1-2; 7 bases map to TRBD1. The CDR3 covers 14 residues. V shed 7 bases, J shed 4 bases, and the junction held 9 bases outside the gene matches. Germline CDR1 LNHDA, CDR2 SQIVND (reference sequence). The CDR3 loop is CASTTGGTVYGYTF. DNA for the CDR3: TGTGCCAGTACCACAGGCGGGACAGTCTATGGCTACACCTTC.

This chain uses TRBV27 with TRBJ2-3; 13 bases line up with TRBD2. From germline, CDR1 is MNHEY and CDR2 SMNVEV (reference sequence). CDR3 size: 19 residues. V dropped 3 bases and J dropped 6; count of bases not matched to a gene: 15. CDR3 amino acids: CASSFAGRWTSGSWDTQYF. The CDR3 nucleotides read TGTGCCAGCAGTTTCGCGGGACGCTGGACTAGCGGGAGTTGGGATACGCAGTATTTT.

The chain links TRBV5-1 to TRBJ1-2, with 10 bases that match TRBD1. The ends lost 2 bases at V and 6 bases at J; junction bases unmatched: 7. Germline CDR1 and CDR2: SGHRS and YFSETQ. This CDR3 is 15 amino acids long. The CDR3: CASSFTGQGQDGYTF. CDR3 DNA: TGCGCCAGCAGCTTCACGGGACAGGGGCAGGATGGCTACACCTTC.

In its sample, this clone was seen many times. The V call is TRBV5-5, the J call TRBJ1-2; TRBD1 agrees at 8 bases. V was clipped by 0 bases and J by 4 bases; unmatched bases: 5. The CDR3 is 15 amino acids. CDR1 is SGHKS, CDR2 YYEKEE, per germline (reference sequence). The CDR3 protein is CASSLGAGQGYGYTF. The CDR3 DNA sequence: TGTGCCAGCAGCTTGGGGGCTGGACAGGGCTATGGCTACACCTTC.

The rearrangement links TRBV9 to TRBJ2-3; the D gene is possibly TRBD2 (6 bases). CDR3 length equals 16 residues. The germline V gene encodes CDR1 SGDLS and CDR2 YYNGEE. V was shortened by 3 bases and J by 0 bases, with 14 bases between the two germline ends. The CDR3 loop is CASSAQGLASTDTQYF. The CDR3 DNA reads as TGTGCCAGCAGCGCCCAAGGGCTAGCGAGCACAGATACGCAGTATTTT.

The gene calls are TRBV5-1 and TRBJ2-2; 16 bases align to TRBD2. The CDR3 totals 17 residues. The germline V gene has CDR1 SGHRS and CDR2 YFSETQ. Unmatched junction bases numbered 9, after V lost 4 bases and J lost 9 bases. The CDR3 loop reads CASSRGLAGGRTRELFF. CDR3 bases: TGCGCCAGCAGCAGGGGACTAGCGGGGGGGCGAACCAGGGAGCTGTTTTTT. Full variable domain (rest looked up from reference TRBV5-1 and TRBJ2-2): KAGVTQTPRYLIKTRGQQVTLSCSPISGHRSVSWYQQTPGQGLQFLFEYFSETQRNKGNFPGRFSGRQFSNSRSEMNVSTLELGDSALYLCASSRGLAGGRTRELFFGEGSRLTVL.

The chain couples TRBV2 to TRBJ1-2; TRBD1 agrees at 7 bases. J was trimmed by 2 bases and V by 3 bases; bases with no gene match: 6. CDR3 length equals 15 residues. Germline V gives CDR1 SNHLY, CDR2 FYNNEI. The CDR3 protein is CASSDPGQKNYGYTF. In nucleotides, the CDR3 is TGTGCCAGCAGTGATCCGGGACAGAAGAACTATGGCTACACCTTC.

V and J are TRBV19 and TRBJ2-5; 9 nucleotides line up with TRBD2. V trimming: 6 bases; J trimming: 4 bases; junction bases outside the gene matches: 15. CDR1 LNHDA and CDR2 SQIVND come from the germline V gene (reference sequence). CDR3 length: 17 amino acids. This CDR3 reads CASRSSEQGREGETQYF. The DNA of the CDR3 is TGTGCCAGTAGAAGCTCCGAACAGGGGCGGGAGGGAGAGACCCAGTACTTC.

The chain couples TRBV25-1 to TRBJ1-6, with 12 bases identical to TRBD1. The germline V gene encodes CDR1 MGHDK and CDR2 SYGVNS. The V and J ends lost 6 bases and 10 bases, in that order; junction bases with no gene match: 16. This CDR3 region has 18 residues. CDR3 amino acids: CASSRTLTGTGGLSPLHF. CDR3 nucleotide sequence: TGTGCCAGCAGCCGGACCCTAACCGGGACAGGGGGCTTGTCACCCCTCCACTTT.

The chain has TRBV5-1 and TRBJ1-3, with D possibly TRBD1 on 6 matching bases. Germline CDR1 is SGHRS and CDR2 is YFSETQ. V dropped 0 bases and J dropped 3 bases, with 13 bases sitting between them. The CDR3 has 16 amino acids. CDR3 DNA: TGCGCCAGCAGCTTGGATGGGGGCCAGGGTGGAAACACCATATATTTT. The encoded protein is CASSLDGGQGGNTIYF.

The rearrangement links TRBV6-5 to TRBJ2-3, with 7 bases aligning to TRBD2. CDR1 MNHEY and CDR2 SVGAGI come from the germline V gene. The J segment lost 6 bases and the V segment lost 10 bases, leaving 10 bases of the junction unmatched. The CDR3 sequence is 13 residues long. CDR3 amino acids: CATTGPGGDTQYF. The CDR3 bases are TGTGCCACTACGGGCCCCGGGGGGGATACGCAGTATTTT.

The chain is built from TRBV7-3 and TRBJ1-1; 8 bases align to TRBD1. The ends lost 2 bases at V and 4 bases at J; junction bases unmatched: 6. CDR1 is SGHTA, CDR2 FQGTGA, per germline. The CDR3 contains 15 residues. CDR3 loop: CASSLGWDRSTEAFF. In DNA, the CDR3 is TGTGCCAGCAGCTTAGGTTGGGACAGGAGCACTGAAGCTTTCTTT.

The chain is built from TRBV11-2 and TRBJ1-4, with a weak D call TRBD1 (5 bases). The germline CDR1 and CDR2 sequences are SGHAT and FQNNGV. Trimming shortened V by 5 bases and J by 5 bases, and 18 bases separated the two germline ends. This CDR3 has 16 amino acids. The CDR3 nucleotides are TGTGCCAGCAGCCGGCAGGGCCGGATTGGAAATGAAAAACTGTTTTTT. This gives the protein CASSRQGRIGNEKLFF.

The chain uses TRBV19 and TRBJ1-5, with TRBD1 matching 9 bases. V trimming: 7 bases; J trimming: 0 bases; junction bases outside the gene matches: 4. Germline loops: CDR1 LNHDA, CDR2 SQIVND (reference sequence). The CDR3 totals 15 residues. CDR3 in amino acids: CASKGTGNSNQPQHF. The CDR3 bases are TGTGCCAGTAAAGGGACAGGGAATAGCAATCAGCCCCAGCATTTT. The complete variable domain, with remaining parts taken from reference TRBV19 and TRBJ1-5, reads DGGITQSPKYLFRKEGQNVTLSCEQNLNHDAMYWYRQDPGQGLRLIYYSQIVNDFQKGDIAEGYSVSREKKESFPLTVTSAQKNPTAFYLCASKGTGNSNQPQHFGDGTRLSIL.

V usage is TRBV6-5 and J usage is TRBJ1-3; 7 nucleotides match TRBD1. Germline V gene lookup returns CDR1 MNHEY and CDR2 SVGAGI. With V trimmed by 6 bases and J by 0 bases, 5 bases remained unmatched. This CDR3 has 15 amino acids. The CDR3 coding sequence is TGTGCCAGCAGCCTAGACAGGGCCTCTGGAAACACCATATATTTT. This codes for CASSLDRASGNTIYF.

This sequence joins TRBV5-5 and TRBJ2-3; no firm D call. Per germline, CDR1 SGHKS and CDR2 YYEKEE (reference sequence). Trimming took 0 bases from V and 1 from J, leaving 9 bases between them. The CDR3 extends over 15 amino acids. The CDR3 is CASSLEATRTDTQYF. CDR3 coding DNA: TGTGCCAGCAGCTTGGAAGCTACCCGCACAGATACGCAGTATTTT.

The chain has TRBV2 and TRBJ2-7, with D perhaps TRBD2 (5 bases). Trimming removed 3 bases at V and 7 bases at J, with 13 bases between. The CDR3 sequence is 13 residues long. Germline V CDR1 and CDR2: SNHLY, FYNNEI. The DNA of the CDR3 is TGTGCCAGCAGTGATGGTCTTCGGGGAGAGCAGTACTTC. This gives the protein CASSDGLRGEQYF.